The 32 T cell receptor beta chains below were found in one sample sequenced in a study of T-cell reconstitution after alpha-beta-depleted transplantation in children. Preparation of the TCRbeta library used unique molecular identifiers. TCRdb re-called the PCR reads with MiXCR, one entry per CDR3 protein. Among some 110,000 distinct CDR3 sequences, 10% to 13% were seen once, and the ten largest hold about 34%. The material was PBMCs, obtained before TCRalphabeta/CD19-depleted stem cell transplant. The source is a boy aged 2 to 10 with acute lymphoblastic leukemia, due to receive a stem cell transplant.

This sequence joins TRBV7-2 and TRBJ2-3; D might be TRBD1 or TRBD2, each matching 5 bases. CDR3 length: 17 residues. The V end lost 7 bases, the J end lost 1 base, and 21 bases lay between the germline ends. Germline V gives CDR1 SGHTA, CDR2 FQGNSA. The chain's CDR3 is CASTLLLGTSGTDTQYF. The CDR3 coding sequence is TGTGCCAGCACCCTCCTTCTAGGGACCTCTGGCACAGATACGCAGTATTTT.

This chain joins TRBV5-1 and TRBJ1-2; 7 bases line up with TRBD1. With V trimmed by 7 bases and J by 0 bases, 9 bases remained unmatched. The CDR3 is 15 residues long. In germline, CDR1 is SGHRS, CDR2 YFSETQ. For the CDR3, the DNA is TGCGCCAGCCGACCGGACAGGAGAGCTAACTATGGCTACACCTTC. This encodes CASRPDRRANYGYTF.

The J gene is TRBJ2-7, the V gene TRBV7-2, with 14 bases identical to TRBD2. Germline V CDR1 and CDR2: SGHTA, FQGNSA. This CDR3 spans 18 amino acids. The ends lost 0 bases at V and 3 bases at J; junction bases unmatched: 7. Written as DNA, the CDR3 is TGTGCCAGCAGCTTAGCGCGTAGGGGACTAGCGGGGGTCTACGAGCAGTACTTC. As protein: CASSLARRGLAGVYEQYF. Using reference TRBV7-2 and TRBJ2-7 for the parts outside the CDR3, the full variable domain is GAGVSQSPSNKVTEKGKDVELRCDPISGHTALYWYRQSLGQGLEFLIYFQGNSAPDKSGLPSDRFSAERTGGSVSTLTIQRTQQEDSAVYLCASSLARRGLAGVYEQYFGPGTRLTVT.

J is TRBJ2-1 and V is TRBV5-1, with 7 bases fitting TRBD1. The CDR3 contains 17 residues. The trim removed 3 bases at V and 3 bases at J, leaving 12 bases unmatched. Germline V CDR1 and CDR2: SGHRS, YFSETQ. The CDR3 DNA is TGCGCCAGCAGCTCCGACAGGGAGCGTTACCGCTACAATGAGCAGTTCTTC. Its translation is CASSSDRERYRYNEQFF. The variable domain in full, with the rest retrieved from reference TRBV5-1 and TRBJ2-1, is KAGVTQTPRYLIKTRGQQVTLSCSPISGHRSVSWYQQTPGQGLQFLFEYFSETQRNKGNFPGRFSGRQFSNSRSEMNVSTLELGDSALYLCASSSDRERYRYNEQFFGPGTRLTVL.

The gene calls are TRBV20-1 and TRBJ2-5, with D perhaps TRBD1 or TRBD2 (5 bases each). This CDR3 spans 13 amino acids. Germline CDR1 is DFQATT and CDR2 is SNEGSKA (reference sequence). V lost 5 bases and J lost 5, with 15 bases in between. The CDR3 DNA is TGCAGTGCTGGGACGGGGTGGGAGGAGACCCAGTACTTC. This sequence encodes CSAGTGWEETQYF.

This clonotype was observed many times. This chain uses TRBV18 with TRBJ2-5; TRBD2 is a possible D gene (5 bases). Trimming left V 0 bases short and J 1 base short, with 9 bases between. Looked up from germline, CDR1 is KGHSH and CDR2 is LQKENI. This CDR3 contains 15 residues. CDR3: CASSPPEDVQETQYF. In DNA, the CDR3 is TGTGCCAGCTCACCACCGGAGGACGTCCAAGAGACCCAGTACTTC.

This clonotype appeared many times. The rearrangement links TRBV5-1 to TRBJ2-7, with 7 bases fitting TRBD1. V lost 0 bases and J lost 2; bases outside the gene matches: 5. Germline assignment: CDR1 SGHRS and CDR2 YFSETQ. The CDR3 runs 15 residues. The CDR3 DNA reads TGCGCCAGCAGCTTGGAGGGACAGAACACCTACGAGCAGTACTTC. This encodes CASSLEGQNTYEQYF.

This chain connects TRBV5-1 to TRBJ1-2, with D possibly matching TRBD1 (5 bases). This CDR3 region has 14 residues. V lost 2 bases to trimming and J lost 3 bases, with 11 bases between them. Germline CDR1 and CDR2: SGHRS and YFSETQ. CDR3 region: CASSFIPRDYGYTF. The DNA of the CDR3 is TGCGCCAGCAGCTTTATTCCCAGGGACTATGGCTACACCTTC.

The J gene is TRBJ2-3, the V gene TRBV7-2; 9 bases agree with TRBD2. V lost 1 base to trimming and J lost 8 bases; unmatched junction nucleotides: 4. The CDR3 spans 14 residues. Germline loops: CDR1 SGHTA, CDR2 FQGNSA. CDR3 loop: CASSLGAGGGTQYF. Written as DNA, the CDR3 is TGTGCCAGCAGCTTAGGAGCGGGGGGTGGTACGCAGTATTTT.

This clonotype was seen repeatedly, ten times or more. The chain links TRBV20-1 to TRBJ2-1; 7 bases align to TRBD2. Losses at the gene ends were 3 bases for V and 1 base for J; bases not matched to a gene: 3. Germline CDR1 and CDR2: DFQATT and SNEGSKA (reference sequence). The CDR3 covers 14 residues. For the CDR3, the DNA is TGCAGTGCTAGCAGGCGGGGGTCCTACAATGAGCAGTTCTTC. Its protein product is CSASRRGSYNEQFF.

A few counts support this clonotype. This chain links TRBV11-2 with TRBJ2-7; D is uncertain. Germline CDR1 SGHAT, CDR2 FQNNGV. The CDR3 length is 16 residues. With 1 base removed from V and 2 bases from J, the gap between germline ends came to 15 bases. The DNA of the CDR3 is TGTGCCAGCAGCTTAGCCCCTTTCCAGGCTACCTACGAGCAGTACTTC. Protein sequence: CASSLAPFQATYEQYF.

This clonotype has a handful of counts. Here the CDR3 DNA reads TGCGCCAGCAGCCCGGGGGACTATGGCTACACCTTC. Translating gives CASSPGDYGYTF. The chain combines TRBV5-1 with TRBJ1-2, with D possibly being TRBD1 (5 bases). The CDR3 length is 12 residues. The V gene's germline CDR1 is SGHRS and CDR2 YFSETQ. V lost 4 bases, J lost 3 bases, and 7 bases lay in between.

This clonotype was observed a handful of times. The chain uses TRBV5-1 and TRBJ2-7; 8 bases are a match to TRBD2. The CDR3 consists of 14 residues. The J segment lost 6 bases and the V segment lost 1 base, leaving 6 bases of the junction unmatched. Germline values: CDR1 SGHRS, CDR2 YFSETQ. CDR3 sequence: CASSLRSREGEQYF. The CDR3 DNA is TGCGCCAGCAGCTTGCGGTCACGGGAGGGCGAGCAGTACTTC.

Ten or more counts support this clonotype. The rearrangement joins TRBV5-5 to TRBJ2-3, with D possibly being TRBD2 (6 bases). Germline assignment: CDR1 SGHKS and CDR2 YYEKEE (reference sequence). Trimming left V 0 bases short and J 1 base short, with 12 bases between. CDR3 length equals 16 residues. CDR3 in amino acids: CASSLVPGGGTDTQYF. The CDR3 DNA sequence: TGTGCCAGCAGCTTGGTGCCAGGAGGGGGCACAGATACGCAGTATTTT.

This clonotype was observed at least ten times. The chain uses TRBV30 and TRBJ1-6; 7 bases fit TRBD1. Per germline, CDR1 GTSNPN and CDR2 SVGIG (reference sequence). With 3 bases clipped from V and 8 bases from J, the junction kept 4 bases outside the gene matches. There are 13 residues in the CDR3. The CDR3 DNA follows: TGTGCCTGGAGAGCCACAGGGGATTCACCCCTCCACTTT. Its protein is CAWRATGDSPLHF.

This clonotype was seen more than once but under ten times. This chain connects TRBV5-1 to TRBJ2-7, with 7 bases aligning to TRBD1. The CDR3 runs to 19 residues. J gave up 0 bases and V 3 bases, and 18 bases lay outside the gene matches. Germline V gene lookup returns CDR1 SGHRS and CDR2 YFSETQ. The CDR3 reads CASSSLAGLDRASSYEQYF. The DNA of the CDR3 is TGCGCCAGCAGCTCCCTGGCCGGTCTTGACAGGGCGAGCTCCTACGAGCAGTACTTC.

The V call is TRBV20-1, the J call TRBJ2-1; 7 nucleotides align to TRBD1. Per the germline V gene, CDR1 is DFQATT and CDR2 is SNEGSKA (reference sequence). The CDR3 consists of 13 residues. Unmatched junction bases numbered 6, after V lost 1 base and J lost 9 bases. The CDR3 coding sequence is TGCAGTGCTAGAGCCACAGGGGCGGGTGAGCAGTTCTTC. Encoded protein: CSARATGAGEQFF.

The genes are TRBV2 and TRBJ2-6, with D unclear. The CDR3 totals 17 residues. V shed 6 bases and J shed 0 bases, with 15 bases lying between them. Germline lookup yields CDR1 SNHLY and CDR2 FYNNEI. Written as DNA, the CDR3 is TGTGCCAGCAGAACTTGGCAGACCAGCTCTGGGGCCAACGTCCTGACTTTC. Translating gives CASRTWQTSSGANVLTF. Complete variable domain (other parts from reference TRBV2 and TRBJ2-6): EPEVTQTPSHQVTQMGQEVILRCVPISNHLYFYWYRQILGQKVEFLVSFYNNEISEKSEIFDDQFSVERPDGSNFTLKIRSTKLEDSAMYFCASRTWQTSSGANVLTFGAGSRLTVL.

This clonotype occurred a few times. The V and J genes are TRBV18 and TRBJ2-1, with D unresolved. V was cut by 3 bases and J by 0 bases, with 12 bases left in between. The CDR3 spans 16 residues. From germline, CDR1 is KGHSH and CDR2 LQKENI. CDR3 in DNA: TGTGCCAGCTCACCGTGGGGTCCCCTCTCCTACAATGAGCAGTTCTTC. Translating it yields CASSPWGPLSYNEQFF.

The chain has TRBV20-1 and TRBJ1-1; 8 nucleotides align to TRBD1. The CDR3 consists of 13 residues. Germline CDR1 reads DFQATT; CDR2 reads SNEGSKA (reference sequence). The V and J ends lost 5 bases and 1 base, in that order; junction bases with no gene match: 3. The CDR3 region has the DNA TGCAGTGCTGTACAGGGGGGGAACACTGAAGCTTTCTTT. Its translation: CSAVQGGNTEAFF.

The rearrangement joins TRBV20-1 to TRBJ2-1, with D possibly TRBD2 on 7 matching bases. CDR1 and CDR2 from the germline V gene are DFQATT and SNEGSKA (reference sequence). This CDR3 has 20 amino acids. Trimming removed 3 bases from V and 0 bases from J, with 27 bases in between. CDR3 residues: CSASDRVGGGISSSYNEQFF. For the CDR3, the DNA is TGCAGTGCTAGTGATCGTGTGGGAGGGGGAATCTCGAGCTCCTACAATGAGCAGTTCTTC.

With respect to this clonotype: A read error may account for a junction end that differs from germline. The CDR3 DNA sequence: TGCAGTGCTAGGGTACCGACCTACGACTATGACTACACCTTC. It is translated as CSARVPTYDYDYTF. The chain joins TRBV20-1 to TRBJ1-2; no clear D. This CDR3 contains 14 residues. Germline-derived CDR1 and CDR2 are DFQATT and SNEGSKA (reference sequence).

This clonotype was found many times. CDR3 loop: CASSLALGLETQYF. The CDR3 DNA sequence: TGTGCCAGCAGCTTAGCGCTGGGTCTGGAGACCCAGTACTTC. This chain uses TRBV7-9 with TRBJ2-5; no clear D gene. V lost 0 bases to trimming and J lost 5 bases, with 10 bases between them. Germline loops: CDR1 SEHNR, CDR2 FQNEAQ (reference sequence). This CDR3 is built from 14 residues.

In its sample, this clonotype was seen many times. The V gene is TRBV12-3 or TRBV12-4, the J gene TRBJ1-5; the D is unclear. The CDR3 has 14 amino acids. V was trimmed by 1 base and J by 6 bases, leaving 10 bases between them. CDR3: CASSLGWGSQPQHF. The CDR3 region has the DNA TGTGCCAGCAGTTTAGGGTGGGGAAGTCAGCCCCAGCATTTT.

This clonotype appeared a few times. V usage is TRBV2 and J usage is TRBJ2-7; 7 bases match TRBD2. The CDR3 has 12 residues. Losses at the gene ends were 9 bases for V and 5 bases for J; bases not matched to a gene: 7. Germline V gene sequence: CDR1 SNHLY, CDR2 FYNNEI. Written as DNA, the CDR3 is TGTGCCAGTCTAGCCCGGGGGGACGAGCAGTACTTC. This codes for CASLARGDEQYF.

Comments on this clonotype: This may arise from a read error, as a much more abundant clone is one base away. It is likely a read error, because the conserved phenylalanine at the end of the CDR3 is missing. CDR3 sequence: CSARRGSETEAFV. The CDR3 DNA is TGCAGTGCTAGAAGAGGGTCTGAGACTGAAGCTTTCGTT. The V call is TRBV20-1, the J call TRBJ1-1; the D is unclear. The length of the CDR3 is 13 residues. Germline V gene lookup returns CDR1 DFQATT and CDR2 SNEGSKA (reference sequence). The V and J ends lost 2 bases and 5 bases respectively, with 12 bases between them.

The V and J genes are TRBV28 and TRBJ1-1; no reliable D call. CDR1 and CDR2 from the germline V gene are MDHEN and SYDVKM. This CDR3 contains 15 residues. Trimming left V 5 bases short and J 11 bases short, with 24 bases between. The CDR3 protein is CASSRLPTPWVGAFF. The DNA of the CDR3 is TGTGCCAGCAGTCGATTACCAACTCCGTGGGTCGGGGCTTTCTTT.

A few counts support this clonotype. The rearrangement joins TRBV20-1 to TRBJ2-1; D unclear. Trimming took off 0 bases at V and 2 bases at J, with 11 bases between the two ends. Germline V lookup: CDR1 DFQATT, CDR2 SNEGSKA (reference sequence). This CDR3 has 15 amino acids. The CDR3 region has the DNA TGCAGTGCTAGAGATCGCAGCCGACCCTACAATGAGCAGTTCTTC. It codes for CSARDRSRPYNEQFF.

This clonotype showed up many times. Here the CDR3 reads CASSQAFRPDGQNTQYF. CDR3 nucleotides: TGTGCCAGCAGTCAGGCCTTTCGGCCAGATGGACAGAATACGCAGTATTTT. The J gene is TRBJ2-3, the V gene TRBV6-1, with D possibly matching TRBD1 (6 bases). The germline CDR1 and CDR2 sequences are MNHNS and SASEGT. The germline V and J ends were trimmed by 5 bases and 7 bases, with 25 bases remaining between them. This CDR3 is built from 17 residues.

The J gene is TRBJ2-1, the V gene TRBV5-1, with 7 bases fitting TRBD2. V was pared by 4 bases and J by 4 bases, with 5 bases of the junction left unmatched. Per the germline V gene, CDR1 is SGHRS and CDR2 is YFSETQ. CDR3 size: 14 residues. This CDR3 reads CASSPSSGYNEQFF. CDR3 nucleotides: TGCGCCAGCAGCCCGTCTAGCGGATACAATGAGCAGTTCTTC.

This clonotype was observed a handful of times. This chain joins TRBV5-1 and TRBJ1-1; 9 bases fit TRBD1. Germline-derived CDR1 and CDR2 are SGHRS and YFSETQ. CDR3 size: 13 residues. The junction had 4 bases not matched to a gene; V was cut back by 3 bases and J by 7 bases. The chain's CDR3 is CASSWTDRGEAFF. DNA of the CDR3: TGCGCCAGCAGCTGGACGGACAGGGGTGAAGCTTTCTTT.

This clonotype was seen more than once but under ten times. This chain uses TRBV29-1 with TRBJ2-4; 9 nucleotides align to TRBD1. Germline CDR1 SQVTM, CDR2 ANQGSEA. This CDR3 has 11 residues. V lost 5 bases to trimming and J lost 8 bases; unmatched junction nucleotides: 1. The CDR3 coding sequence is TGCAGCGTTCGGGACAGGGACATTCAGTACTTC. It is translated as CSVRDRDIQYF.